This TCR beta chain was recovered during a study of blood T cell repertoires in COVID-19. The trim removed 2 bases at V and 8 bases at J, leaving 7 bases unmatched. Germline V CDR1 and CDR2: MNHNY, SVGAGI (reference sequence). The CDR3 contains 15 residues. TCRdb's copy holds only in-frame clones and misses some; the assay was immunoSEQ multiplex PCR. The sample has 360,000 or so clones; roughly 90% are singletons. The chain combines TRBV6-6 with TRBJ2-1; 9 bases agree with TRBD2. This TCR derives from a man between 18 and 29 years old with active or convalescent COVID-19. The material sequenced was peripheral blood. The CDR3 DNA reads as TGTGCCAGCAGTTACCCCCCTAGCGGGATAGATGAGCAGTTCTTC. Translation: CASSYPPSGIDEQFF.